A selection of T cell receptor beta chains follows, all from one sample in a study of blood T cells in healthy people across ages. Each CDR3 protein gets one entry after TCRdb re-called the 5' RACE reads with MiXCR. The sample has about 1.1 million distinct CDR3 sequences; around two fifths are singletons. The source material was blood. The receptor set was obtained from a man aged 18 to 29 in good health. CDR3s include the opening cysteine and the closing phenylalanine or tryptophan. D genes are given only for firm matches. The size field is filled for only some rows; it gives once, few, many or a size class.

DNA | CDR3 | J | size | V | D
TGTGCCAGCAGGAGGACAGCAAGCACAGATACGCAGTATTTT | CASRRTASTDTQYF | TRBJ2-3 | few | TRBV2 | NA
TGCGCCAGCAGCCCCCAGACTAGCAGCAATGAGCAGTTCTTC | CASSPQTSSNEQFF | TRBJ2-1 | NA | TRBV5-1 | TRBD2
TGTGCCAGCAAACCCGGGAGCTCCTATAATTCACCCCTCCACTTT | CASKPGSSYNSPLHF | TRBJ1-6 | once | TRBV6-5 | NA
TGTGCCAGCGGGTACCACGATGAGCAGTTCTTC | CASGYHDEQFF | TRBJ2-1 | few | TRBV6-5 | NA
TGTGCCACGGTCCGAGGAGCATCTTACTACGAGCAGTACTTC | CATVRGASYYEQYF | TRBJ2-7 | many | TRBV27 | NA
TGTGCCAGCAGTTTAGTATACCCACCAACTAATGAAAAACTGTTTTTT | CASSLVYPPTNEKLFF | TRBJ1-4 | NA | TRBV27 | NA
TGCGCCAGCACCCCTCCCCATGAGCAGTTCTTC | CASTPPHEQFF | TRBJ2-1 | few | TRBV4-3 | NA
TGTGCCATCGGGGAGGTTGCTAACAGGGGGGTGAATGGCTACACCTTC | CAIGEVANRGVNGYTF | TRBJ1-2 | NA | TRBV10-3 | TRBD1
TGTGCCAGCAGCTTAAACTGGGAAGGAACCGGGGAGCTGTTTTTT | CASSLNWEGTGELFF | TRBJ2-2 | NA | TRBV7-9 | NA
TGTGCCATCAGTGAGGTGGGACAGGGGGAGATCACAGATACGCAGTATTTT | CAISEVGQGEITDTQYF | TRBJ2-3 | few | TRBV10-3 | TRBD1